The entry below gives a single T cell receptor beta chain sequence along with its context. Its antigen is not identified. These data belong to a study of T cells in localized non-small cell lung cancer. Study-wide findings and caveats: Higher adjacent-lung clonality was associated with shorter survival. Analysis by sequencing included only one tumor region, so heterogeneity remains possible. Uninvolved adjacent lung showed peak T cell clonality, exceeding tumor. The study detected a median about 57 of the top 100 tumor clones in adjacent lung.

Germline CDR1 is MDHEN and CDR2 is SYDVKM. The CDR3 loop spans 15 amino acids. J was trimmed by 3 bases and V by 8 bases; bases with no gene match: 9. Generated by immunoSEQ multiplex PCR, the TCRdb table keeps only in-frame clones and is missing some. The sample contains about 28,000 clones, about four fifths of which appear only once. This clonotype was sampled from a man aged 35 to 69 with stage III lung adenocarcinoma. J is TRBJ2-7 and V is TRBV28; 11 positions match TRBD2. Specimen: peripheral blood mononuclear cells, collected before any cancer treatment. CDR3 sequence: CASGDETSGIYEQYF. DNA for the CDR3: TGTGCCAGCGGGGACGAGACTAGCGGGATCTACGAGCAGTACTTC.